A selection of T cell receptor beta chains follows, all from one sample in a study of beta chain features in type 1 diabetes. Repertoires were generated with immunoSEQ multiplex PCR, while TCRdb's copy carries only in-frame clones and drops some. The sample includes about 620,000 clones, 15% seen only once; the top ten take approximately 0.087%. The specimen was naive CD4+ T cells from blood. All receptors derive from a man between 18 and 29 years old in good health. The CDR3 runs from the conserved cysteine through the conserved F or W. The order of the fields is clone size, D gene, V gene, J gene, CDR3 protein, CDR3 DNA. The D gene is left open where the match is weak. Some rows have no size entry. The others give once, few or many, or a class for an expanded clone.

>-|-|TRBV9|TRBJ1-1
CASTAKGGTEAFF
TGTGCCAGCACCGCCAAGGGGGGCACTGAAGCTTTCTTT
>-|-|TRBV20-1|TRBJ2-7
CSAVTGTEQYF
TGCAGTGCTGTAACAGGGACCGAGCAGTACTTC
>few|-|TRBV29-1|TRBJ2-1
CSVGSLENNEQFF
TGCAGCGTTGGGAGTTTGGAGAACAATGAGCAGTTCTTC
>few|-|TRBV7-2|TRBJ1-5
CASSLRPGGKNQPQHF
TGTGCCAGCAGCTTAAGACCCGGGGGAAAGAATCAGCCCCAGCATTTT
>-|-|TRBV28|TRBJ2-3
CASSPPATDTQYF
TGTGCCAGCAGTCCCCCAGCCACAGATACGCAGTATTTT
>few|-|TRBV18|TRBJ1-5
CASSPTITGNQPQHF
TGTGCCAGCTCACCAACCATCACGGGGAATCAGCCCCAGCATTTT
>-|-|TRBV30|TRBJ1-1
CAWYSRRGRRTEAFF
TGTGCCTGGTACAGTCGAAGGGGGAGACGGACTGAAGCTTTCTTT
>-|-|TRBV7-2|TRBJ1-2
CASSPGPRDGYTF
TGTGCCAGCAGCCCCGGGCCAAGGGATGGCTACACCTTC
>few|TRBD1|TRBV28|TRBJ2-3
CASSTGTGTDTQYF
TGTGCCAGCAGCACCGGGACAGGGACAGATACGCAGTATTTT
>few|-|TRBV4-3|TRBJ2-7
CASSNKIGVPLYEQYF
TGCGCCAGCAGCAACAAGATCGGTGTCCCTCTTTACGAGCAGTACTTC
>few|-|TRBV9|TRBJ2-3
CASSALGRRTQYF
TGTGCCAGCAGCGCCCTAGGACGTCGCACGCAGTATTTT
>-|-|TRBV25-1|TRBJ2-3
CASTGSDTQYF
TGTGCCAGCACGGGTTCCGATACGCAGTATTTT
>-|-|TRBV18|TRBJ1-1
CASSPTMNTEAFF
TGTGCCAGCTCACCAACCATGAACACTGAAGCTTTCTTT
>-|-|TRBV19|TRBJ2-1
CASSAEYNEQFF
TGTGCCAGTAGTGCCGAATACAATGAGCAGTTCTTC
>-|-|TRBV7-3|TRBJ2-7
CASSRGRESYEQYF
TGTGCCAGCAGCCGGGGACGGGAAAGCTACGAGCAGTACTTC
>few|-|TRBV10-3|TRBJ2-2
CAISRRDDTGELFF
TGTGCCATCAGTCGCAGGGACGACACCGGGGAGCTGTTTTTT
>-|TRBD2|TRBV9|TRBJ2-1
CASSVEAGGTNEQFF
TGTGCCAGCAGCGTAGAGGCGGGGGGGACAAATGAGCAGTTCTTC
>-|TRBD2|TRBV7-2|TRBJ2-5
CASTVAGGPGKTQYF
TGTGCCAGCACCGTAGCGGGGGGGCCGGGGAAGACCCAGTACTTC
>few|-|TRBV5-4|TRBJ2-2
CASRPGKHTGGLFF
TGTGCCAGCAGACCCGGGAAACACACCGGGGGGCTGTTTTTT
>-|-|TRBV19|TRBJ2-1
CASSIGPLAGTRHNEQFF
TGTGCCAGTAGTATAGGCCCTCTGGCGGGGACCCGACACAATGAGCAGTTCTTC
>few|-|TRBV21-1|TRBJ2-5
CAPRGLAFQETQYF
TGTGCCCCGAGGGGACTAGCGTTCCAAGAGACCCAGTACTTC
>few|-|TRBV12-5|TRBJ2-1
CASGPRGADNEQFF
TGTGCTAGTGGTCCTCGCGGGGCAGACAATGAGCAGTTCTTC
>few|-|TRBV7-3|TRBJ1-6
CASSLTPDSPLHF
TGTGCCAGCAGCTTAACCCCTGATTCACCCCTCCACTTT
>-|-|TRBV27|TRBJ2-2
CASSSSRELFF
TGTGCCAGCAGTTCATCCAGGGAGCTGTTTTTT
>-|TRBD2|TRBV5-4|TRBJ2-4
CASSFGGDLAKNIQYF
TGTGCCAGCAGCTTCGGGGGGGACTTAGCCAAAAACATTCAGTACTTC
>-|-|TRBV5-4|TRBJ2-5
CASSLAIGETQYF
TGTGCCAGCAGCTTGGCCATTGGGGAGACCCAGTACTTC
>-|TRBD1|TRBV2|TRBJ1-1
CASSETGTGVTEAFF
TGTGCCAGCAGTGAAACCGGGACAGGGGTCACTGAAGCTTTCTTT
>few|-|TRBV30|TRBJ1-5
CAWSVTGGGNQPQHF
TGTGCCTGGAGTGTAACGGGGGGCGGCAATCAGCCCCAGCATTTT
>-|-|TRBV4-1|TRBJ1-1
CASRRLGGGAPEAFF
TGCGCCAGCAGACGGCTTGGAGGCGGGGCCCCTGAAGCTTTCTTT
>-|TRBD2|TRBV29-1|TRBJ2-7
CSVEKLAGHEQYF
TGCAGCGTTGAAAAACTAGCGGGCCACGAGCAGTACTTC
>-|-|TRBV29-1|TRBJ1-1
CSVESLRAFF
TGCAGCGTTGAGTCACTTCGGGCTTTCTTT
>few|TRBD2|TRBV9|TRBJ2-5
CASSSGGTSTQETQYF
TGTGCCAGCAGCTCGGGGGGGACTAGCACCCAAGAGACCCAGTACTTC
>-|-|TRBV9|TRBJ1-3
CASSVAVEARTGNTIYF
TGTGCCAGCAGCGTAGCTGTGGAGGCCCGTACTGGAAACACCATATATTTT
>-|TRBD1|TRBV30|TRBJ2-5
CAWRAGQGSTETQYF
TGTGCCTGGCGAGCAGGACAGGGGAGTACGGAGACCCAGTACTTC
>few|-|TRBV7-2|TRBJ1-1
CASSLDSSRGNTEAFF
TGTGCCAGCAGCTTAGACTCCAGCCGGGGAAACACTGAAGCTTTCTTT
>-|TRBD2|TRBV5-1|TRBJ2-4
CASSLTSGRAKNIQYF
TGCGCCAGCAGCTTAACTAGCGGGAGGGCCAAAAACATTCAGTACTTC
>-|-|TRBV30|TRBJ1-2
CAWMGPGVVGGYTF
TGTGCCTGGATGGGGCCAGGGGTCGTAGGGGGCTACACCTTC